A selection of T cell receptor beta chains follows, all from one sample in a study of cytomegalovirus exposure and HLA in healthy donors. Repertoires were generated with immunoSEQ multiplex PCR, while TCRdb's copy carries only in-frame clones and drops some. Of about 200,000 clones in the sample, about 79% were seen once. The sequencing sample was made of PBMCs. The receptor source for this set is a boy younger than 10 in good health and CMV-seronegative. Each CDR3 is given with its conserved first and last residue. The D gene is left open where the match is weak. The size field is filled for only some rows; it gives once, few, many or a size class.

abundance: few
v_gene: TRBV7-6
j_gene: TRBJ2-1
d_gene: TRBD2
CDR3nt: TGTGCCAGCAGCTTATCTAGCGGGGGGCAAAGCTCCTACAATGAGCAGTTCTTC
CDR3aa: CASSLSSGGQSSYNEQFF

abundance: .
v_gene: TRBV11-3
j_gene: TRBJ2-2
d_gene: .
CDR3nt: TGTGCCAGCACTCCGCAGGCCACCGGGGAGCTGTTTTTT
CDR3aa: CASTPQATGELFF

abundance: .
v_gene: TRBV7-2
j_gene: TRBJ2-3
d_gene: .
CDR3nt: TGTGCCAGCAGCTTATTGGGAGTCACAGATACGCAGTATTTT
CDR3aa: CASSLLGVTDTQYF

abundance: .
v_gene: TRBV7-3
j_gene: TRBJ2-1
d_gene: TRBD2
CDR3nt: TGTGCCAGCAGCTTAACTAGCGGGGGGACCTCCTACAATGAGCAGTTCTTC
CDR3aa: CASSLTSGGTSYNEQFF

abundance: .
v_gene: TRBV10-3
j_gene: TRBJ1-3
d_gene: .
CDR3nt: TGTGCCATCATGGCCGGCAGGGCTTTCGGAAACACCATATATTTT
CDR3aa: CAIMAGRAFGNTIYF

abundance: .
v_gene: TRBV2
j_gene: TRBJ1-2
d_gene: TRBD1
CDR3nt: TGTGCCAGCCTAACCCCGACCACAGGGGCTTACTATGGCTACACCTTC
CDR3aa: CASLTPTTGAYYGYTF

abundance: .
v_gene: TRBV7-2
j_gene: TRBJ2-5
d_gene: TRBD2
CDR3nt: TGTGCCAGCAGCTTATCTAGCGGGGGGGCGGTAGAGACCCAGTACTTC
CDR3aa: CASSLSSGGAVETQYF

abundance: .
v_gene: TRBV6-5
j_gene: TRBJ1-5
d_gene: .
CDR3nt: TGTGCCAGCAGTTCCCAACAGGGTGGCAATCAGCCCCAGCATTTT
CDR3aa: CASSSQQGGNQPQHF

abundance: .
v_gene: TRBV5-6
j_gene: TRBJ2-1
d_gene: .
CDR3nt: TGTGCCAGCAGCATCAACAATGAGCAGTTCTTC
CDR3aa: CASSINNEQFF

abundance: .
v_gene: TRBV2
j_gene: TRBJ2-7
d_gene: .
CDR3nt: TGTGCCGCAAAGGACAGAACCTACGAGCAGTACTTC
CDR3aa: CAAKDRTYEQYF

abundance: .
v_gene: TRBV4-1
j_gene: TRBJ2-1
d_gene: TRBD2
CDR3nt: TGCGCCAGCAGCCTCCTAACTAGCGGGGGGTACAATGAGCAGTTCTTC
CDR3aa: CASSLLTSGGYNEQFF

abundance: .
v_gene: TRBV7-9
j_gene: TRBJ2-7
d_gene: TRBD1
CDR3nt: TGTGCCAGCAGCTTACCGGGACAGGCTAGGAACGAGCAGTACTTC
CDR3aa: CASSLPGQARNEQYF

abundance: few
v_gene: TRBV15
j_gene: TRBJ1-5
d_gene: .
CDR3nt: TGTGCCACCAGCCGCCCGGACAGACGGACCCAGCATTTT
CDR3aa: CATSRPDRRTQHF

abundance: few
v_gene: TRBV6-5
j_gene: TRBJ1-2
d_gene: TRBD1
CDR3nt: TGTGCCAGCAGTCTACCGGGACAGGTCTATGGCTACACCTTC
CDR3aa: CASSLPGQVYGYTF

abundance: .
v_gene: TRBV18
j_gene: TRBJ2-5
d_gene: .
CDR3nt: TGTGCCAGCTCACCGAGGGCGGGGCAAGAGACCCAGTACTTC
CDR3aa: CASSPRAGQETQYF

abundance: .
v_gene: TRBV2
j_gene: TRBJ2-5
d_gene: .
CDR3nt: TGTGCCAGCACGGGTAACGGGGAGACCCAGTACTTC
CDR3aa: CASTGNGETQYF

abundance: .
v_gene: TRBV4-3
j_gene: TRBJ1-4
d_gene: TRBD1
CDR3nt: TGCGCCAGCAGCCAAGGTTGGGGGCGGGACAGGGAAAAACTGTTTTTT
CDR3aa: CASSQGWGRDREKLFF

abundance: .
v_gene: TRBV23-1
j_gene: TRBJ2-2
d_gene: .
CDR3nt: TGCGCCAGCAGTCACCCCGACAGGACGAGAGGCACCGGGGAGCTGTTTTTT
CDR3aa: CASSHPDRTRGTGELFF

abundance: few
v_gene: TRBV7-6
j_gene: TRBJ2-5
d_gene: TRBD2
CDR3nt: TGTGCCAGCAGCTTAGCGGCGGGGGTGCGGCAAGAGACCCAGTACTTC
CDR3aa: CASSLAAGVRQETQYF

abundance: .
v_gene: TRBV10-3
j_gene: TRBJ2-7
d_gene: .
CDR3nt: TGTGCCACCGCAGGGTTATACGAGCAGTACTTC
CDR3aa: CATAGLYEQYF

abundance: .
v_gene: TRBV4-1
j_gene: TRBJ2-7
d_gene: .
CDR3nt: TGCGCCAGCAGCCATCCCGGGGGTGCCTACGAGCAGTACTTC
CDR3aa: CASSHPGGAYEQYF

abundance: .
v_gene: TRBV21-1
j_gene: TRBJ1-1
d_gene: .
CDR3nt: TGTGCCAGCAGCAAAAAAGGCCCCGTAGGCCACGGGGACACTGAAGCTTTCTTT
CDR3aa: CASSKKGPVGHGDTEAFF

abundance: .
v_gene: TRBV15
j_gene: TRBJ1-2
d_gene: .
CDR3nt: TGTGCCACCAGCAGAGATAGGGGTTCTTCTGGCTACACCTTC
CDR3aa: CATSRDRGSSGYTF

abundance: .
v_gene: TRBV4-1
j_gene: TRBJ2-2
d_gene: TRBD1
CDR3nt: TGCGCCAGCAGCCCCCAGGGACAGTCAAACACCGGGGAGCTGTTTTTT
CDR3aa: CASSPQGQSNTGELFF

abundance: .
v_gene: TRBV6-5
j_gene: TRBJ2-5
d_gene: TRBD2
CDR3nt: TGTGCCAGCAGTCACCCGGCGGGGGGCAGAGAGACCCAGTACTTC
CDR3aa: CASSHPAGGRETQYF

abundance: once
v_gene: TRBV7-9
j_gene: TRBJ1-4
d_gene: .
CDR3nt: TGTGCCAGCAGCTTCCAACTTTTTGCAACTAATGAAAAACTGTTTTTT
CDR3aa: CASSFQLFATNEKLFF